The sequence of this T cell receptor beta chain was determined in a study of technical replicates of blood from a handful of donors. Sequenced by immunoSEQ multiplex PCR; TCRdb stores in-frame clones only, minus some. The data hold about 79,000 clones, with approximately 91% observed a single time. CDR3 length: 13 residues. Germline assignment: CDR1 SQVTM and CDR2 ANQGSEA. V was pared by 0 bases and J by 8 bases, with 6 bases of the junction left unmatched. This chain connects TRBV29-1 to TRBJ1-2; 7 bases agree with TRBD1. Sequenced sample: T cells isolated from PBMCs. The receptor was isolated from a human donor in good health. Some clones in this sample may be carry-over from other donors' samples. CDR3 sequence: CSVEDKTGVGYTF. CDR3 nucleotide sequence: TGCAGCGTTGAAGATAAAACAGGGGTCGGCTACACCTTC.